Listed below are T cell receptor beta chains from one sample, sequenced in a study of CD8 T cells in ankylosing spondylitis. From the 5' RACE reads, TCRdb called clonotypes with MiXCR, one entry per CDR3 protein. The sample comprises some 250,000 distinct CDR3 sequences, roughly 25% of which are singletons, and approximately 0.61% rests with the top ten. What was sequenced was blood, either unsorted or a sorted T cell fraction (not recorded which). The receptors originated from a male donor with ankylosing spondylitis or in good health (not recorded which). The CDR3 runs from the conserved cysteine through the conserved F or W. Fields, in order: D gene, clone size, J gene, CDR3 length, V gene, CDR3 DNA, CDR3 protein. D genes are given only for firm matches. A row's size may be missing; if present it is once, few, many or a size class.

.,many,TRBJ1-1,13,TRBV29-1,TGCAGCGTTTGCAGGGTGATGAACACTGAAGCTTTCTTT,CSVCRVMNTEAFF
TRBD2,few,TRBJ2-1,12,TRBV24-1,TGTGCCACCGGACTAGTATCCAATGAGCAGTTCTTC,CATGLVSNEQFF
.,many,TRBJ2-7,15,TRBV9,TGTGCCAGCAGCGTAGATGGGACAAGGGCCTACGAGCAGTACTTC,CASSVDGTRAYEQYF
.,few,TRBJ1-1,15,TRBV6-1,TGTGCCAGCAGGCGCCTGGGCATCACAGCTGCTGAAGCTTTCTTT,CASRRLGITAAEAFF
.,.,TRBJ2-3,16,TRBV6-1,TGTGCCAGCAGTGGGCTCCAGGGGAGACTCCCAGATACGCAGTATTTT,CASSGLQGRLPDTQYF
.,many,TRBJ1-5,14,TRBV7-8,TGTGCCAGCAGCTTAGAGGGCAGGGGTCAGCCCCAGCATTTT,CASSLEGRGQPQHF
.,.,TRBJ2-3,15,TRBV10-3,TGTGCCATCAGTGAGTCCGGTCCCGCCGGGGATACGCAGTATTTT,CAISESGPAGDTQYF
.,many,TRBJ1-1,11,TRBV20-1,TGCAGTGCTAGGACCCTCGCTGAAGCTTTCTTT,CSARTLAEAFF
TRBD2,.,TRBJ2-3,14,TRBV20-1,TGCAGTGCAATACTAGCGGGGGGTACAGATACGCAGTATTTT,CSAILAGGTDTQYF
.,few,TRBJ2-1,13,TRBV20-1,TGCAGTGCTGAGCCCGCAGGTCCGAATGAGCAGTTCTTC,CSAEPAGPNEQFF
.,few,TRBJ1-2,14,TRBV7-9,TGTGCCAGCAGCCCCGGGGCGCCCGGCTATGGCTACACCTTC,CASSPGAPGYGYTF
.,few,TRBJ2-6,16,TRBV12-3/TRBV12-4,TGTGCCAGCAGTCGACCCCAGGGTGCCGGGGCCAACGTCCTGACTTTC,CASSRPQGAGANVLTF
TRBD1,.,TRBJ2-3,12,TRBV29-1,TGCAGCGTTCTAGGGGGCTCAGATACGCAGTATTTT,CSVLGGSDTQYF
.,few,TRBJ2-3,14,TRBV20-1,TGCAGTGCCAACTTACTGGGGTTTACAGATACGCAGTATTTT,CSANLLGFTDTQYF
.,many,TRBJ2-1,14,TRBV20-1,TGCAGTGCTAGAGATCCTGGACCCTACAATGAGCAGTTCTTC,CSARDPGPYNEQFF
.,.,TRBJ1-2,14,TRBV29-1,TGCAGCGTTGGGTATCTCGTTCCCAACTATGGCTACACCTTC,CSVGYLVPNYGYTF
TRBD1,.,TRBJ2-3,13,TRBV20-1,TGCAGTGCTAACGACAGGGTCGCAGATACGCAGTATTTT,CSANDRVADTQYF
.,few,TRBJ2-3,17,TRBV6-5,TGTGCCAGCAGTTACGGTACAGCGGCCCCAAAGACAGATACGCAGTATTTT,CASSYGTAAPKTDTQYF
TRBD2,.,TRBJ2-5,15,TRBV11-2,TGTGCCAGCAACCTAAATAGCGGGGGCCAAGAGACCCAGTACTTC,CASNLNSGGQETQYF
TRBD2,few,TRBJ2-7,15,TRBV12-3/TRBV12-4,TGTGCCAGCAGTTTCGGCGGGGGGGGACCTATCGAGCAGTACTTC,CASSFGGGGPIEQYF
.,many,TRBJ1-1,13,TRBV11-3,TGTGCCAGCAGCTTATGGCCAGGCCTTGAAGCTTTCTTT,CASSLWPGLEAFF
.,many,TRBJ2-5,13,TRBV2,TGTGCCAGCAGCCGACTTGTCCAAGAGACCCAGTACTTC,CASSRLVQETQYF
.,many,TRBJ2-5,15,TRBV7-9,TGTGCCAGCAGCTTTTGGGGGTCAATCCAAGAGACCCAGTACTTC,CASSFWGSIQETQYF
TRBD2,once,TRBJ2-1,14,TRBV6-1,TGTGCCAGCAGAGAACTAGCGGGGGGTGGTGAGCAGTTCTTC,CASRELAGGGEQFF
.,.,TRBJ2-7,13,TRBV20-1,TGCAGTGCTAGTAAGCAGGGTAGTTACGAGCAGTACTTC,CSASKQGSYEQYF
TRBD1,.,TRBJ2-1,15,TRBV12-3/TRBV12-4,TGTGCCAGCAGTAACCGGGACAGGCCTTACAATGAGCAGTTCTTC,CASSNRDRPYNEQFF
TRBD1,.,TRBJ1-2,17,TRBV15,TGTGCCACCAGCACAGAGCCTGGGAGCAGGGGGAGGGGTGGCTACACCTTC,CATSTEPGSRGRGGYTF
TRBD2,few,TRBJ2-2,14,TRBV20-1,TGCAGTGCGCATAGCGGGGGGGGAACCGGGGAGCTGTTTTTT,CSAHSGGGTGELFF
TRBD1,many,TRBJ1-1,13,TRBV20-1,TGCAGTGCCAGGTGGGAGGGGGCTGGTGTAGCTTTCTTT,CSARWEGAGVAFF
TRBD2,.,TRBJ2-5,16,TRBV29-1,TGCAGCGTTGGTCGGCTAGCGGGGGGCTTTCAAGAGACCCAGTACTTC,CSVGRLAGGFQETQYF
.,many,TRBJ2-4,17,TRBV7-2,TGTGCCAGCAGCCGTAGGCTATCTGCCGGAGCCAAAAACATTCAGTACTTC,CASSRRLSAGAKNIQYF
TRBD1,.,TRBJ1-1,14,TRBV20-1,TGCAGTGCCCGAACGGGACAGATGAACACTGAAGCTTTCTTT,CSARTGQMNTEAFF
.,few,TRBJ1-5,21,TRBV11-2,TGTGCCAGCAGCTTAGGTCGGTTCCGGGGGCGCGAGGGGAGAAGCAATCAGCCCCAGCATTTT,CASSLGRFRGREGRSNQPQHF
.,.,TRBJ1-2,13,TRBV6-6,TGTGCCAGCGGTAGTCGGGCTAACTATGGCTACACCTTC,CASGSRANYGYTF
.,.,TRBJ2-2,11,TRBV10-3,TGTGCCATCCTGGACACCGGGGAGCTGTTTTTT,CAILDTGELFF
TRBD1,few,TRBJ1-5,12,TRBV20-1,TGCAGTGTAGGACAGGGAATTCAGCCCCAGCATTTT,CSVGQGIQPQHF
.,few,TRBJ2-1,13,TRBV29-1,TGCAGCGTTGAGACTGTTTCCTACAATGAGCAGTTCTTC,CSVETVSYNEQFF
.,few,TRBJ2-5,15,TRBV20-1,TGCAGTGCTACGTGGGGGCGGTGGGGCCAAGAGACCCAGTACTTC,CSATWGRWGQETQYF
.,few,TRBJ2-7,15,TRBV6-5,TGTGCCAGCAGTTACTCCGGGACTCCCACCTACGAGCAGTACTTC,CASSYSGTPTYEQYF
.,few,TRBJ2-7,12,TRBV12-3/TRBV12-4,TGTGCCAGCAAGGACAGCTCCTACGAGCAGTACTTC,CASKDSSYEQYF
.,.,TRBJ2-1,17,TRBV5-5,TGTGCCAGCAGCTCCCGATTGGGGCAGGGCCACTACAATGAGCAGTTCTTC,CASSSRLGQGHYNEQFF
.,.,TRBJ1-2,13,TRBV20-1,TGCAGTGCCATCAAAATGATGTTCGGCGGCTACACCTTC,CSAIKMMFGGYTF
TRBD1,many,TRBJ2-1,11,TRBV7-9,TGTGCCAGCACAGCAGGGGGTACGCAGTTCTTC,CASTAGGTQFF
TRBD1,few,TRBJ2-7,11,TRBV20-1,TGCAGTCTAGACAGGGGATTCGAGCAGTACTTC,CSLDRGFEQYF
TRBD1,few,TRBJ2-7,15,TRBV10-3,TGTGCCATCAGTGAGCCGGGACAGGGGGCCTACGAGCAGTACTTC,CAISEPGQGAYEQYF
.,many,TRBJ1-2,14,TRBV4-1,TGCGCCGCACAGCCTGACATCCGGAACTATGGCTACACCTTC,CAAQPDIRNYGYTF
TRBD1,few,TRBJ2-3,16,TRBV20-1,TGCAGTGCTTGGTCTTTTGGGACAGGGAGCACAGATACGCAGTATTTT,CSAWSFGTGSTDTQYF
TRBD1,many,TRBJ2-7,12,TRBV29-1,TGCAGCGTTCGAATACAGGGGGACGAGCAGTACTTC,CSVRIQGDEQYF
.,many,TRBJ1-2,14,TRBV14,TGTGCCAGCAGCCAAGTCGGCCAGGCCGTCGGCTACACCTTC,CASSQVGQAVGYTF
TRBD2,.,TRBJ2-5,15,TRBV20-1,TGCAGTGCTAGAGATGGGTGGGCTAGCGGCGAGACCCAGTACTTC,CSARDGWASGETQYF
.,few,TRBJ1-3,15,TRBV20-1,TGCAGTGCCAGCACAGGGAAACACTCTGGAAACACCATATATTTT,CSASTGKHSGNTIYF
TRBD1,.,TRBJ2-2,14,TRBV29-1,TGCAGCGTTGACGGGACAGGGGGGGCCGGGGAGCTGTTTTTT,CSVDGTGGAGELFF
TRBD1,many,TRBJ2-3,18,TRBV24-1,TGTGCCACCAGTGAATGGGACAGGGAGACTCCGAGCACAGATACGCAGTATTTT,CATSEWDRETPSTDTQYF
TRBD2,few,TRBJ2-7,15,TRBV9,TGTGCCAGCAGCCTGACTGGGACTAACTCCTACGAGCAGTACTTC,CASSLTGTNSYEQYF
.,.,TRBJ2-2,16,TRBV7-8,TGTGCCAGCAGCTCGCCTGACAGGGGAGGGACCGGGGAGCTGTTTTTT,CASSSPDRGGTGELFF
TRBD1,many,TRBJ2-7,12,TRBV20-1,TGCAGTGTAACTAGGGGGCTCTACGAGCAGTACTTC,CSVTRGLYEQYF
.,few,TRBJ2-5,13,TRBV20-1,TGCAGTGCCTGGGGTGGCAGGGGTGAGACCCAGTACTTC,CSAWGGRGETQYF
.,.,TRBJ2-7,15,TRBV2,TGTGCCAGCAGTGAGAGTGTACGTTACTCCTACGAGCAGTACTTC,CASSESVRYSYEQYF
.,.,TRBJ1-2,13,TRBV28,TGTGCCAGCAGTTTATCGGCAAGACCTGGCTACACCTTC,CASSLSARPGYTF